Following are 26 T cell receptor beta chains from one sample sequenced in a study of T cells after yellow fever vaccination. TCRdb ran MiXCR on the 5' RACE reads and lists one entry per CDR3 protein. The sample records 400,000 or so distinct CDR3 sequences, 6.2% being singletons. Sequenced here: PBMCs, sampled 5 days after the yellow fever booster vaccination. These receptors were collected from a man in his thirties or forties who received the YFV17D yellow fever vaccine.

This clonotype was observed a few times. The rearrangement joins TRBV5-1 to TRBJ1-1, with unresolved D. V lost 1 base to trimming and J lost 4 bases, with 20 bases between them. This CDR3 region has 17 residues. Per the germline V gene, CDR1 is SGHRS and CDR2 is YFSETQ. DNA for the CDR3: TGCGCCAGCAGCTTGCAGTTGATCGAGGGATCAGGCACTGAAGCTTTCTTT. Protein sequence: CASSLQLIEGSGTEAFF.

Concerning this clonotype itself: A much more abundant neighbour one base away suggests this may be a read error. Here the CDR3 reads CASSEDGDSGRVQFF. The CDR3 DNA follows: TGCGCCAGCAGTGAGGATGGGGATAGCGGGAGAGTGCAGTTCTTC. The gene calls are TRBV10-2 and TRBJ2-1, with 9 bases that match TRBD2. The CDR3 is 15 residues long. Germline V gives CDR1 WSHSY, CDR2 SAAADI. The trim removed 2 bases at V and 12 bases at J, leaving 11 bases unmatched.

V and J are TRBV12-3 or TRBV12-4 and TRBJ2-7; 15 bases line up with TRBD2. Germline trimming cut 6 bases from V and 5 bases from J; bases unmatched to any gene: 20. This CDR3 region has 20 residues. CDR3: CASRSLGGGTSGRIRDEQYF. Written as DNA, the CDR3 is TGTGCCAGCAGATCACTAGGGGGGGGGACTAGCGGGAGGATCAGAGACGAGCAGTACTTC.

The chain links TRBV29-1 to TRBJ1-2; 8 bases line up with TRBD1. The CDR3 is 14 residues long. V lost 4 bases and J lost 8; bases outside the gene matches: 12. Looked up from germline, CDR1 is SQVTM and CDR2 is ANQGSEA. The CDR3 bases are TGCAGCGTTGCCGCTGACAGGGGCGATGCGGGCTACACCTTC. Translated: CSVAADRGDAGYTF. Based on the CDR3 plus reference TRBV29-1 and TRBJ1-2, the full variable domain is SAVISQKPSRDICQRGTSLTIQCQVDSQVTMMFWYRQQPGQSLTLIATANQGSEATYESGFVIDKFPISRPNLTFSTLTVSNMSPEDSSIYLCSVAADRGDAGYTFGSGTRLTVV.

The V and J genes are TRBV7-8 and TRBJ2-1; 7 bases are shared with TRBD1. The CDR3 runs 15 residues. J was trimmed by 9 bases and V by 4 bases; bases with no gene match: 12. Germline assignment: CDR1 SGHVS and CDR2 FQNEAQ. The CDR3 DNA reads as TGTGCCAGCAGCTCCGGGACAGTAATTTCGAGTGAGCAGTTCTTC. Encoded protein: CASSSGTVISSEQFF.

This clonotype was picked up a small number of times. The junction departs from the called germline gene at one end, perhaps through a read error. The rearrangement links TRBV20-1 to TRBJ2-1; 7 nucleotides line up with TRBD2. The CDR3 runs 10 residues. Germline V gives CDR1 DFQATT, CDR2 SNEGSKA (reference sequence). CDR3 protein: CSVGGILPSF. The DNA for the CDR3 is TGCAGTGTGGGAGGGATACTCCCGTCCTTC.

The sample holds a few counts of this clonotype. The J gene is TRBJ2-1, the V gene TRBV30, with D tentatively TRBD2 (5 bases). Germline-derived CDR1 and CDR2 are GTSNPN and SVGIG (reference sequence). The CDR3 extends over 17 amino acids. Trimming cost V 3 bases and J 5 bases, with 23 bases left between them. CDR3 in amino acids: CAWRGVSVASWNNEQFF. CDR3 in DNA: TGTGCCTGGAGAGGAGTCAGTGTAGCGTCTTGGAACAATGAGCAGTTCTTC.

The rearrangement links TRBV20-1 to TRBJ2-6; D not certain. Between the trimmed V and J ends, which lost 4 bases and 2 bases, there was a span of 9 bases. This CDR3 region has 14 residues. CDR1 DFQATT and CDR2 SNEGSKA come from the germline V gene (reference sequence). The CDR3 DNA follows: TGCAGTGCTATCTTAGATGCTGGGGCCAACGTCCTGACTTTC. Amino acids: CSAILDAGANVLTF.

This clonotype was recorded a few times. The chain combines TRBV5-1 with TRBJ1-2; 8 bases agree with TRBD1. The V gene end was trimmed by 3 bases and the J gene end by 6 bases; junction bases not matched to a gene: 7. The CDR3 contains 14 residues. The germline gives CDR1 SGHRS, CDR2 YFSETQ. For the CDR3, the DNA is TGCGCCAGCAGCTCCGGACAGGGAATAGATGGCTACACCTTC. Amino acids: CASSSGQGIDGYTF.

This clonotype was detected a few times. This chain uses TRBV6-5 with TRBJ2-1; maybe TRBD2 (6 bases). V was shortened by 7 bases and J by 9 bases, with 13 bases between the two germline ends. CDR1 is MNHEY and CDR2 is SVGAGI in the germline V gene. The CDR3 sequence is 12 residues long. The CDR3 here is CASTGRDGEQFF. DNA of the CDR3: TGTGCCAGCACCGGGCGGGACGGTGAGCAGTTCTTC.

This clonotype was observed a handful of times. The chain joins TRBV11-2 to TRBJ2-5; TRBD2 agrees at 12 bases. The CDR3 runs to 16 residues. V shed 4 bases and J 1 base; nucleotides not matched to a gene: 4. Germline assignment: CDR1 SGHAT and CDR2 FQNNGV. The CDR3 loop reads CASSSGLAGPQETQYF. CDR3 DNA: TGTGCCAGCAGCTCCGGACTAGCGGGACCCCAAGAGACCCAGTACTTC.

This sequence joins TRBV6-6 and TRBJ2-2; tentatively, D is TRBD2 (5 bases). Deletions cut 6 bases from V and 9 bases from J, with 11 bases between. CDR1 is MNHNY, CDR2 SVGAGI, per germline (reference sequence). The CDR3 contains 12 residues. CDR3 region: CASRPRVRELFF. CDR3 bases: TGTGCCAGCAGACCGCGGGTCCGGGAGCTGTTTTTT.

This clonotype was seen more than once but under ten times. V gene TRBV24-1 combines with J gene TRBJ2-2; the D gene could be TRBD1 or TRBD2 (5 bases each). From germline, CDR1 is KGHDR and CDR2 SFDVKD. V shed 7 bases and J shed 0 bases, with 11 bases lying between them. This CDR3 has 15 residues. The CDR3 bases are TGTGCCACCAGGACCGGGACCACGAACACCGGGGAGCTGTTTTTT. This codes for CATRTGTTNTGELFF.

The table lists this clonotype with many counts. The chain uses TRBV12-3 or TRBV12-4 and TRBJ2-2; unclear D gene. V dropped 3 bases and J dropped 6 bases, with 8 bases sitting between them. The CDR3 extends over 13 amino acids. Here the CDR3 reads CASSFRQAGELFF. The CDR3, as DNA: TGTGCCAGCAGTTTTCGGCAGGCCGGGGAGCTGTTTTTT.

This clonotype showed up many times. The chain has TRBV4-3 and TRBJ2-5, with TRBD1 as a possible D gene (6 bases). The CDR3 consists of 15 residues. CDR1 LGHNA and CDR2 YSLEER come from the germline V gene. V dropped 2 bases and J dropped 0 bases, with 10 bases sitting between them. This chain's CDR3 is CASSQHGQYQETQYF. Written as DNA, the CDR3 is TGCGCCAGCAGCCAACACGGACAGTACCAAGAGACCCAGTACTTC.

This clonotype was counted ten times or more. The chain recombines TRBV6-2 or TRBV6-3 with TRBJ2-2, with 8 nucleotides matching TRBD1. J lost 0 bases, V lost 6 bases, and 3 bases had no gene match. The germline V gene encodes CDR1 MNHEY and CDR2 SVGEGT. This CDR3 comprises 15 residues. The CDR3 spells CASRRTGPNTGELFF. The CDR3 DNA reads as TGTGCCAGCAGAAGGACAGGGCCGAACACCGGGGAGCTGTTTTTT.

This clonotype has a count of ten or more. The CDR3 region has the DNA TGTGCCAGCAGCTTCGGTCAGGGCAAAATGAACACTGAAGCTTTCTTT. Translated: CASSFGQGKMNTEAFF. The rearrangement joins TRBV5-6 to TRBJ1-1; D might be TRBD1 (5 bases). The CDR3 covers 16 residues. The V gene lost 2 bases and the J gene lost 0 bases, with 14 bases spanning the gap. Germline V gene sequence: CDR1 SGHDT, CDR2 YYEEEE.

This rearrangement joins TRBV7-2 to TRBJ2-7; 7 positions agree with TRBD2. Germline V lookup: CDR1 SGHTA, CDR2 FQGNSA. J was trimmed by 2 bases and V by 1 base; bases with no gene match: 11. This CDR3 is 17 amino acids long. Here the CDR3 reads CASSLVAVTSAPYEQYF. Written as DNA, the CDR3 is TGTGCCAGCAGCTTAGTCGCTGTTACTAGCGCTCCCTACGAGCAGTACTTC.

V and J are TRBV7-2 and TRBJ2-7; 7 bases are a match to TRBD2. With 2 bases clipped from V and 8 bases from J, the junction kept 12 bases outside the gene matches. The CDR3 spans 15 residues. The germline V gene encodes CDR1 SGHTA and CDR2 FQGNSA. In DNA form, the CDR3 reads TGTGCCAGCAGCTTATGGGGGGAGGGCCGGCGGCAGCAGTACTTC. Translating gives CASSLWGEGRRQQYF.

The V call is TRBV10-1, the J call TRBJ2-3; tentatively, D is TRBD2 (6 bases). V was cut by 6 bases and J by 5 bases, with 15 bases left in between. CDR3 length: 14 amino acids. Germline CDR1 WNHNN, CDR2 SYGVQD (reference sequence). This CDR3 reads CASSHPATRDTQYF. CDR3 DNA sequence: TGCGCCAGCAGCCACCCCGCGACTAGAGATACGCAGTATTTT.

This clonotype was detected many times. The rearrangement uses TRBV6-2 or TRBV6-3 and TRBJ1-1; 8 positions agree with TRBD1. CDR3 size: 14 residues. Trimming at V came to 6 bases and at J to 4 bases, leaving 7 bases not matched to a gene. Germline V lookup: CDR1 MNHEY, CDR2 SVGEGT. The chain's CDR3 is CASSSGGGGTEAFF. The CDR3 DNA sequence: TGTGCCAGCAGCTCAGGGGGCGGTGGCACTGAAGCTTTCTTT.

This clonotype was seen ten or more times. V is TRBV7-2 and J is TRBJ1-4; no firm D call. The CDR3 totals 16 residues. The germline V gene has CDR1 SGHTA and CDR2 FQGNSA. Trimming stripped 1 base from V and 0 bases from J, with 9 bases between. The CDR3 reads CASSLGRLTTNEKLFF. In nucleotides, the CDR3 is TGTGCCAGCAGCTTAGGGCGACTGACAACTAATGAAAAACTGTTTTTT.

This clonotype was picked up many times. The chain carries TRBV5-5 and TRBJ2-2, with D perhaps TRBD1 (5 bases). This CDR3 is 15 amino acids long. Germline V lookup: CDR1 SGHKS, CDR2 YYEKEE (reference sequence). Trimming stripped 0 bases from V and 4 bases from J, with 10 bases between. CDR3 bases: TGTGCCAGCAGCTTGGTTCAGGGCGGCACCGGGGAGCTGTTTTTT. Its protein product is CASSLVQGGTGELFF.

This clonotype was picked up many times. This chain links TRBV12-3 or TRBV12-4 with TRBJ2-5; maybe TRBD2 (6 bases). V lost 2 bases to trimming and J lost 2 bases, with 12 bases between them. The CDR3 loop spans 15 amino acids. The CDR3 DNA reads as TGTGCCAGCAGTTTATCGGGGGTCCGGCAAGAGACCCAGTACTTC. Translating it yields CASSLSGVRQETQYF.

This clonotype was observed many times. J is TRBJ2-1 and V is TRBV7-2, with D tentatively TRBD1 or TRBD2 (6 bases each). The CDR3 extends over 15 amino acids. Germline values: CDR1 SGHTA, CDR2 FQGNSA. V was trimmed by 10 bases and J by 0 bases, leaving 16 bases between them. This CDR3 is CATATGGGSYNEQFF. For the CDR3, the DNA is TGTGCCACCGCTACTGGAGGGGGCTCCTACAATGAGCAGTTCTTC.

This clonotype was found a few times. The J gene is TRBJ1-2, the V gene TRBV20-1, with no clear D. The CDR3 length is 13 residues. Germline V gene data show CDR1 as DFQATT and CDR2 as SNEGSKA (reference sequence). The germline V and J ends were trimmed by 0 bases and 2 bases, with 7 bases remaining between them. The CDR3 coding sequence is TGCAGTGCTAGAGAAGGGCAGAACTATGGCTACACCTTC. Its protein is CSAREGQNYGYTF.